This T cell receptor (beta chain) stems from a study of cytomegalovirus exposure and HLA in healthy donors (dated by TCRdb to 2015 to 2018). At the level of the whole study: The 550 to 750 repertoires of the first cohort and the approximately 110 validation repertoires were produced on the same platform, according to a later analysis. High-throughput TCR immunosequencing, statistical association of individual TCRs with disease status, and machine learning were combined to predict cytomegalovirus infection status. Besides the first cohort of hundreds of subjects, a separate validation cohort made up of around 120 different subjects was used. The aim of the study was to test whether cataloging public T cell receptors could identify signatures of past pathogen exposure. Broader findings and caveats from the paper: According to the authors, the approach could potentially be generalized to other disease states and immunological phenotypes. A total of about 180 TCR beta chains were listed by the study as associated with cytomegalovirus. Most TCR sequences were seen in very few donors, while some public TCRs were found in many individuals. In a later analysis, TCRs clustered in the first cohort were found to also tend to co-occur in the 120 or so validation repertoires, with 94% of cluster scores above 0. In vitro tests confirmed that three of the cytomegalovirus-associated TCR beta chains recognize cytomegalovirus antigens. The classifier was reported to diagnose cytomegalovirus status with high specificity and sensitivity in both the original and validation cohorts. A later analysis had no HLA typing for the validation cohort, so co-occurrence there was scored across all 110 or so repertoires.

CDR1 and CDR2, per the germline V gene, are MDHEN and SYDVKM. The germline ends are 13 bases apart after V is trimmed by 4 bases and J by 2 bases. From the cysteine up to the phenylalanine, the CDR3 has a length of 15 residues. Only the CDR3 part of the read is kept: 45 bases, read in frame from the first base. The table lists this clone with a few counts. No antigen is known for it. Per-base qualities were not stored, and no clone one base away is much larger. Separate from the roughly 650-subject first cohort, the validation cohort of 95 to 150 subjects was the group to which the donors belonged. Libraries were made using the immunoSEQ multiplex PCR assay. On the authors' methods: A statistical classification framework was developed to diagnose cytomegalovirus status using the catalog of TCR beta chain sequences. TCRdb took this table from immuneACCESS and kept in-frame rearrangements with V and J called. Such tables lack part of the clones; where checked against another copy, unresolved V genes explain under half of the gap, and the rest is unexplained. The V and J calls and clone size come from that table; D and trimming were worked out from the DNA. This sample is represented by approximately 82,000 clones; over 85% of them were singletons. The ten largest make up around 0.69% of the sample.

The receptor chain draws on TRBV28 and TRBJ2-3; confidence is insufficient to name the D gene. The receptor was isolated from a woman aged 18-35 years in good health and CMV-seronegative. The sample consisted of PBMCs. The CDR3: CASSSNSLPTDTQYF. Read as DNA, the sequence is TGTGCCAGCAGTTCAAACAGCCTTCCCACAGATACGCAGTATTTT.